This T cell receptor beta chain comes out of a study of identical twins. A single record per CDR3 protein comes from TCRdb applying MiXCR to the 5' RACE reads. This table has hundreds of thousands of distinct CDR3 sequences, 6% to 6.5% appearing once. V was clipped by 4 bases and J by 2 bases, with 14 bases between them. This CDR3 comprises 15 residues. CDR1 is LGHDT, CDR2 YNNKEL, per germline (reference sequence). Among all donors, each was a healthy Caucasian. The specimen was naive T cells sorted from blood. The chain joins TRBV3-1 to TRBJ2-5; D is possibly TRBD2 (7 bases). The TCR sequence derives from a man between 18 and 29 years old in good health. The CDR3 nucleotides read TGTGCCAGCAGCCGCGACGGGGGGACACAAGAGACCCAGTACTTC. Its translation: CASSRDGGTQETQYF.